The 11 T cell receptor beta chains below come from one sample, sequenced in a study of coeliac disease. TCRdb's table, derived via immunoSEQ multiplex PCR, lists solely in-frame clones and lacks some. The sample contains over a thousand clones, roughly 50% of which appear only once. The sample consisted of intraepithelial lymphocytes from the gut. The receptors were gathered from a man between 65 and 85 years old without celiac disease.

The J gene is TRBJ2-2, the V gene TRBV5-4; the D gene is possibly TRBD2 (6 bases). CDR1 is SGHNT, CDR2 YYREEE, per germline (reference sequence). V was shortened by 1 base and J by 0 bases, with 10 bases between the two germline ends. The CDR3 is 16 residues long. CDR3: CASSLFGGANTGELFF. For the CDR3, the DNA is TGTGCCAGCAGCTTGTTTGGCGGGGCGAACACCGGGGAGCTGTTTTTT.

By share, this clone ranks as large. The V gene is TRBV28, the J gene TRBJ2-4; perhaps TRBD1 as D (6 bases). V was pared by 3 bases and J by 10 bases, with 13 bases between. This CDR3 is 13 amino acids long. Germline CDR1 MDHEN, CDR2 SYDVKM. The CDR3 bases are TGTGCCAGCAGTTTTGCCTCAGGACAGATTCAGTACTTC. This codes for CASSFASGQIQYF.

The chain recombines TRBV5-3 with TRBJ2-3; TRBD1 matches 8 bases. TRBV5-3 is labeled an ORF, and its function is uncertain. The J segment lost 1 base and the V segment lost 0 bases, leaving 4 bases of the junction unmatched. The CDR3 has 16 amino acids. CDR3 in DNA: TGTGCCAGAAGCTTGGACAGGGGGGCTGGCACAGATACGCAGTATTTT. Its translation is CARSLDRGAGTDTQYF.

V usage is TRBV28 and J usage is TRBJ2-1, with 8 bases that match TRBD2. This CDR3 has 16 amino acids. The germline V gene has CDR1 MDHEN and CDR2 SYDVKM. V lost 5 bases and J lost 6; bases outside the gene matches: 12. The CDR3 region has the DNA TGTGCCAGCAGTCTAGCCGGGACTAGGGTTTCCAATGAGCAGTTCTTC. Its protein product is CASSLAGTRVSNEQFF. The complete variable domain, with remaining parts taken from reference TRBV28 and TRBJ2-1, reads DVKVTQSSRYLVKRTGEKVFLECVQDMDHENMFWYRQDPGLGLRLIYFSYDVKMKEKGDIPEGYSVSREKKERFSLILESASTNQTSMYLCASSLAGTRVSNEQFFGPGTRLTVL.

CDR3: CASSPDFLAGDTQYF. The CDR3 DNA sequence: TGCGCCAGCAGCCCGGACTTCCTGGCGGGAGATACGCAGTATTTT. The chain is built from TRBV5-1 and TRBJ2-3; TRBD2 might be the D (5 bases). Trimming shortened V by 4 bases and J by 5 bases, and 17 bases separated the two germline ends. Germline CDR1 is SGHRS and CDR2 is YFSETQ. The CDR3 is 15 amino acids.

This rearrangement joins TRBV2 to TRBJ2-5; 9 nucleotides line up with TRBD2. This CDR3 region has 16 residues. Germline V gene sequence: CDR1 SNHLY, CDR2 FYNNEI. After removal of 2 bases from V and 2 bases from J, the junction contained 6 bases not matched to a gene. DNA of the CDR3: TGTGCCAGCAGTGAATACCAGCGGGGGGTTCAAGAGACCCAGTACTTC. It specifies CASSEYQRGVQETQYF.

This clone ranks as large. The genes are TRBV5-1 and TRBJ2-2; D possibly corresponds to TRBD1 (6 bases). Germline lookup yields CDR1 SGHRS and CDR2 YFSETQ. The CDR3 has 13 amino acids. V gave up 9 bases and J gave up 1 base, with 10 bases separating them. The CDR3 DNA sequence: TGCGCCATTACGGACAGGAACACCGGGGAGCTGTTTTTT. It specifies CAITDRNTGELFF.

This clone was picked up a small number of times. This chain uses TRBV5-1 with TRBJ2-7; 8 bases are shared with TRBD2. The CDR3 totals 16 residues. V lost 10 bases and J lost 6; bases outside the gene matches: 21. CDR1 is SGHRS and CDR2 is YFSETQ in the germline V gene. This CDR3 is CAEPTLAGGPLTEQYF. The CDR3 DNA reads TGCGCCGAGCCGACCTTGGCGGGGGGCCCCCTAACCGAGCAGTACTTC.

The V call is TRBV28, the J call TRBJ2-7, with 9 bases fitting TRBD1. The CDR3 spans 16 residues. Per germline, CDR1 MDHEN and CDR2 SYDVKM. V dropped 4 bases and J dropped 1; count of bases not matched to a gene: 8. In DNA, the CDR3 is TGTGCCAGCAGTTCAACCGGGACAGGGCTGTCCTACGAGCAGTACTTC. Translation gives CASSSTGTGLSYEQYF.

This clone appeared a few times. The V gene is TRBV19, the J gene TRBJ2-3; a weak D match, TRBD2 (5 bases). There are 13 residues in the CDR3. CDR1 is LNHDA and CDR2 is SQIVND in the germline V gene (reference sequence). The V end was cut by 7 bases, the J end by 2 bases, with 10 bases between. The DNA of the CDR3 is TGTGCCAGTAACCGGGGTCCCACAGATACGCAGTATTTT. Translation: CASNRGPTDTQYF.

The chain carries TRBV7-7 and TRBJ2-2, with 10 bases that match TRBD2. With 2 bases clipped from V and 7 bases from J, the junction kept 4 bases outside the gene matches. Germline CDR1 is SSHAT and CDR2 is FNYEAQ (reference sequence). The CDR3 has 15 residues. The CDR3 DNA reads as TGTGCCAGCAGCTTACTAGCGGGGGATAGCGGGGAGCTGTTTTTT. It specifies CASSLLAGDSGELFF.